This record concerns one T cell receptor (beta chain) sequence. Its recognized antigen is unknown. One base away there is no much larger clone; base qualities are not given. Receptors were amplified or captured by 5' RACE. A second PCR of 7 to 11 cycles was run with a J-beta primer mix and a sample-barcoded 5' primer. Each TCR beta cDNA molecule received a unique molecular identifier from a template-switch 5' adaptor carrying 12 random nucleotides. Each sample yielded at least 3 million CDR3-containing paired-end reads. First-strand cDNA synthesis was performed from all RNA using the Mint cDNA synthesis kit, with priming by a TRBC-specific oligonucleotide. After uracil-DNA glycosylase treatment, a first 18-cycle PCR used universal primers M1SS and BC2_uni_R on all cDNA. In the authors' own workflow: For normalization, 1 million high-quality reads were randomly selected from each sample, with every read carrying a distinct molecular identifier. Instead of being binned into consensus sequences, reads with shared molecular identifiers were discarded. MiTCR, set to a Q25 quality threshold and the strictest error-elimination algorithm, was used for CDR3 identification, clonotype clustering and error correction. A nonparametric unseen species model with Euler transformation was used to estimate a lower bound on total TCR beta diversity. Through fastp at Q25 and MiXCR, TCRdb rebuilt clones from the public reads, retaining in-frame beta chains. All rows with the same CDR3 protein become a single entry with the most common DNA and genes. What appears here as the V and J calls and clone size reflects TCRdb's work, not the paper's. The sample profile shows 1.8 million or so distinct CDR3 sequences; roughly two fifths of them were found once. The ten largest clonotypes hold about 21% of the sample.

This specimen comes from a study of blood T cells in healthy people across ages (dated by TCRdb to between 2015 and 2017). For the study in its entirety: In model experiments, roughly one uniquely barcoded TCR beta cDNA molecule per two T cells was captured by template switching. Donors were grouped into four age groups: young (average roughly 17 years), middle-aged (under 40), aged (around 66) and long-lived (roughly 80). Donors of different ages were randomly distributed across sequencing lanes to avoid experimental bias. Using deep sequencing normalized with unique cDNA molecular identifiers, the study measured how TCR beta repertoire diversity changes with age. Two additional independent replicas of 1 million unique cDNA reads from the same blood draw were analyzed for two donors (one aged 18 to 30 and one aged 80 or older). Points the paper makes about the study in general: As age increased, observed TCR beta diversity per million T cells dropped in a roughly linear way, and a significant reduction was already evident by age around 41. Donor CMV infection status was unknown, potentially confounding age-related changes in expanded clonotypes. Compared with the aged group, the long-lived group had more naive CD4+ T cells, fewer expanded clones and increased TCR diversity, a pattern suggesting age selection. There was a strong correlation between observed TCR beta diversity and the percentage of naive T cells measured by flow cytometry. Estimates of total diversity from one million sequenced T cells were regarded as lower bounds and underestimates. Because profiling used bulk unsorted PBMCs, naive and antigen-experienced compartments could not be compared conclusively.

The donors were under 40 Caucasian individuals from Russia, aged 6 to 90 years, who were systemically healthy. Each donor gave 8 to 10 milliliters of peripheral blood, collected into EDTA-treated Vacutainer tubes. Ficoll-Paque density-gradient centrifugation was used to isolate PBMCs, with at least 7 million per sample. Total RNA, at least 6 micrograms per sample, was extracted from PBMCs with Trizol reagent. The percentages of naive CD45RAhigh/CD27high T cells were determined by flow cytometry on a PBMC aliquot from every donor. The CDR3 spans 13 residues, from the cysteine through the phenylalanine. The CDR3 DNA has 39 bases and is translated from base 1. Trimming costs V 5 bases and J 1 base, and their ends lie 12 bases apart. In the germline V gene (reference sequence), CDR1 corresponds to DFQATT and CDR2 to SNEGSKA.

The TCR originated in a human donor in good health. The rearrangement combines TRBV20-1 with TRBJ2-7, with the D gene not confidently named. The sequenced sample was blood. The CDR3 protein: CSAYFRRSYEQYF. The DNA sequence reads TGCAGTGCTTACTTCAGGAGATCCTACGAGCAGTACTTC.